The 13 T cell receptor beta chains below all came from one sample that was sequenced in a study of T cells expressing NK-cell markers. For each CDR3 protein, TCRdb gives one entry from its re-call of the 5' RACE reads, without DNA. This sample contains approximately 150,000 distinct CDR3 sequences. Sequencing input: blood T cells: a sorted CD56 or NKG2C T cell subset, CD4+ or CD8+ T cells, or bulk PBMC T cells (not recorded which). The receptors stem from a man younger than 35 in good health.

This chain uses TRBV19 with TRBJ1-4; TCRdb proposes TRBD1, but this gene call is untestable without DNA. Looked up from germline, CDR1 is LNHDA and CDR2 is SQIVND (reference sequence). The CDR3 has 15 amino acids. The CDR3 spells CASRATMATNEKLFF.

This chain uses TRBV19 with TRBJ1-1; TCRdb designates TRBD1, a call that cannot be tested without DNA. The CDR3 extends over 16 amino acids. Germline CDR1 reads LNHDA; CDR2 reads SQIVND (reference sequence). The CDR3 sequence: CASRVWTGGQGTEAFF.

The rearrangement links TRBV10-3 to TRBJ2-5; TCRdb's assignment of TRBD2 cannot be checked, as there is no DNA. The CDR3 covers 16 residues. Germline assignment: CDR1 ENHRY and CDR2 SYGVKD. The chain's CDR3 is CAISDGVAGSEETQYF.

V gene TRBV29-1 combines with J gene TRBJ2-5; the TRBD1 assignment by TCRdb is unverifiable without DNA. There are 17 residues in the CDR3. Germline V gives CDR1 SQVTM, CDR2 ANQGSEA. The CDR3 protein is CSVDGDRTGQPQETQYF.

V is TRBV7-6 and J is TRBJ2-3; absent DNA, TCRdb's TRBD2 call cannot be checked. The V gene's germline CDR1 is SGHVS and CDR2 FNYEAQ. The CDR3 is 17 amino acids. The CDR3 reads CASSQLGREARTDTQYF. Together with reference TRBV7-6 and TRBJ2-3, the CDR3 gives the full variable domain: GAGVSQSPRYKVTKRGQDVALRCDPISGHVSLYWYRQALGQGPEFLTYFNYEAQQDKSGLPNDRFSAERPEGSISTLTIQRTEQRDSAMYRCASSQLGREARTDTQYFGPGTRLTVL.

Its frequency marks this clonotype as medium-sized. The V gene is TRBV19, the J gene TRBJ2-5; TCRdb lists TRBD2, though no DNA is available to test this call. This CDR3 is built from 14 residues. Germline V gene lookup returns CDR1 LNHDA and CDR2 SQIVND (reference sequence). The CDR3 spells CATRSRGSYETQYF.

The chain has TRBV6-6 and TRBJ1-1. Per the germline V gene, CDR1 is MNHNY and CDR2 is SVGAGI (reference sequence). The CDR3 has 13 amino acids. Here the CDR3 reads CASRQQRNTEAFF.

This chain uses TRBV12-3 or TRBV12-4 with TRBJ2-1; no DNA is available, so the TRBD1 call from TCRdb remains unchecked. CDR3 size: 14 residues. The chain's CDR3 is CASGTGSTYNEQFF.

The chain combines TRBV24-1 with TRBJ2-2; there is no DNA to check the TCRdb D call of TRBD1. CDR1 KGHDR and CDR2 SFDVKD come from the germline V gene. The CDR3 covers 16 residues. The CDR3 spells CATSDPQAPTTGELFF.

The CDR3 here is CASSWVAGSEAFF. The chain links TRBV6-5 to TRBJ1-1; no DNA is available, so the TRBD1 call from TCRdb remains unchecked. The CDR3 consists of 13 residues. Germline assignment: CDR1 MNHEY and CDR2 SVGAGI.

The chain carries TRBV7-2 and TRBJ2-7; TCRdb designates TRBD2, a call that cannot be tested without DNA. This CDR3 has 14 amino acids. Germline CDR1 and CDR2: SGHTA and FQGNSA. The CDR3 sequence: CASSSVAGAYEQYF.

The chain has TRBV15 and TRBJ2-1. This CDR3 spans 16 amino acids. CDR1 is LNHNV and CDR2 is YYDKDF in the germline V gene (reference sequence). Here the CDR3 reads CATSARIPSSYNEQFF.

The CDR3 here is CATSQGTVGEQFF. The chain carries TRBV24-1 and TRBJ2-1; the TCRdb call, TRBD1, lacks DNA for checking. Germline CDR1 reads KGHDR; CDR2 reads SFDVKD. The CDR3 is made up of 13 amino acids.